The following is a T cell receptor beta chain sequence with its context. The data derive from a study of CD8 T cells in Susac syndrome. V lost 3 bases and J lost 3, with 12 bases in between. Germline V gene sequence: CDR1 SGHVS, CDR2 FNYEAQ. The length of the CDR3 is 14 residues. RNA, at roughly 0.5 to 1 ug, was reverse transcribed with random hexamers. Amplification of TCR beta CDR3 was carried out by immunoSEQ multiplex PCR, which covered 54 Vbeta and 13 Jbeta segments. TCRdb passed the immunoSEQ multiplex PCR reads through MiXCR, listing each CDR3 protein once. This table holds around 220,000 distinct CDR3 sequences, roughly 90% found once.

The source material was CD8+ T cells from PBMCs. This chain links TRBV7-6 with TRBJ2-7, with a tentative D call TRBD1 (6 bases). This TCR was sampled from a human donor with multiple sclerosis. The CDR3 sequence: CASSFQEGDYEQYF. The CDR3 coding sequence is TGTGCCAGCAGCTTCCAAGAGGGGGACTACGAGCAGTACTTC.